The 30 T cell receptor beta chains reported below all come from one sample, sequenced in a study of tumor-infiltrating lymphocytes in localized non-small cell lung cancer. The table came from immunoSEQ multiplex PCR; TCRdb's copy has only in-frame clones and leaves some out. Here the sample spans some 8,100 clones, around 60% being singletons. Sequencing used uninvolved lung tissue not adjacent to the tumor. Receptor source: a human donor with non-small cell lung cancer.

This clone occurred a few times. The V gene is TRBV6-1, the J gene TRBJ1-1; a possible D gene is TRBD1 (6 bases). The CDR3 spans 13 residues. Germline V gene lookup returns CDR1 MNHNS and CDR2 SASEGT. Trimming cost V 5 bases and J 8 bases, with 15 bases left between them. The DNA for the CDR3 is TGTGCCAGCAGTATATTGGGGGCCGCGGAAGCTTTCTTT. Protein sequence: CASSILGAAEAFF.

The chain links TRBV7-3 to TRBJ1-1, with no clear D. Trimming cost V 3 bases and J 0 bases, with 11 bases left between them. The CDR3 length is 15 residues. Germline CDR1 reads SGHTA; CDR2 reads FQGTGA. CDR3 residues: CASSFAEIVNTEAFF. The CDR3, as DNA: TGTGCCAGCAGCTTCGCGGAAATAGTGAACACTGAAGCTTTCTTT. The variable domain in full, completed from reference TRBV7-3 and TRBJ1-1, reads GAGVSQTPSNKVTEKGKYVELRCDPISGHTALYWYRQSLGQGPEFLIYFQGTGAADDSGLPNDRFFAVRPEGSVSTLKIQRTERGDSAVYLCASSFAEIVNTEAFFGQGTRLTVV.

The V and J genes are TRBV6-5 and TRBJ2-7; 10 bases are shared with TRBD1. Per the germline V gene, CDR1 is MNHEY and CDR2 is SVGAGI. V lost 5 bases to trimming and J lost 6 bases; unmatched junction nucleotides: 7. The CDR3 has 14 residues. CDR3 sequence reads: CASSRQGASSEQYF. The CDR3, as DNA: TGTGCCAGCAGTCGACAGGGGGCGTCTTCCGAGCAGTACTTC.

This clone is large (0.1 to 1%). The rearrangement uses TRBV5-4 and TRBJ2-2, with 8 bases that match TRBD1. The V gene end was trimmed by 4 bases and the J gene end by 3 bases; junction bases not matched to a gene: 2. The CDR3 length is 14 residues. The V gene's germline CDR1 is SGHNT and CDR2 YYREEE (reference sequence). This CDR3 reads CASSRGQDTGELFF. CDR3 nucleotides: TGTGCCAGCAGCCGGGGACAGGACACCGGGGAGCTGTTTTTT.

This chain uses TRBV6-1 with TRBJ2-2; D is possibly TRBD1 (6 bases). V was trimmed by 4 bases and J by 0 bases, leaving 9 bases between them. The CDR3 length is 15 residues. Germline values: CDR1 MNHNS, CDR2 SASEGT. CDR3 protein: CASSGQVANTGELFF. The CDR3 nucleotides are TGTGCCAGCAGTGGACAGGTGGCGAACACCGGGGAGCTGTTTTTT.

V usage is TRBV5-1 and J usage is TRBJ2-5; possible D gene TRBD2, 7 bases. CDR3 length: 14 residues. Trimming removed 7 bases at V and 5 bases at J, with 18 bases between. Germline V lookup: CDR1 SGHRS, CDR2 YFSETQ. CDR3 sequence: CASRAGAVVETQYF. In nucleotides, the CDR3 is TGCGCCAGCCGTGCGGGGGCCGTGGTGGAGACCCAGTACTTC. Variable domain in full (rest from reference TRBV5-1 and TRBJ2-5): KAGVTQTPRYLIKTRGQQVTLSCSPISGHRSVSWYQQTPGQGLQFLFEYFSETQRNKGNFPGRFSGRQFSNSRSEMNVSTLELGDSALYLCASRAGAVVETQYFGPGTRLLVL.

The CDR3 loop is CASSVVREANEQFF. The DNA of the CDR3 is TGTGCCAGCAGCGTAGTTCGAGAGGCGAATGAGCAGTTCTTC. V usage is TRBV9 and J usage is TRBJ2-1; D is ambiguous. The CDR3 is 14 residues long. Deletions cut 0 bases from V and 7 bases from J, with 11 bases between. CDR1 SGDLS and CDR2 YYNGEE come from the germline V gene. The full variable domain, completed using reference TRBV9 and TRBJ2-1, is DSGVTQTPKHLITATGQRVTLRCSPRSGDLSVYWYQQSLDQGLQFLIQYYNGEERAKGNILERFSAQQFPDLHSELNLSSLELGDSALYFCASSVVREANEQFFGPGTRLTVL.

This rearrangement joins TRBV9 to TRBJ1-6, with no clear D. Trimming left V 3 bases short and J 9 bases short, with 13 bases between. The CDR3 is 14 amino acids. Germline CDR1 is SGDLS and CDR2 is YYNGEE. The CDR3 reads CASSGRSSVSPLHF. The CDR3 nucleotides read TGTGCCAGCAGCGGACGGTCCTCTGTTTCACCCCTCCACTTT. Filled out from reference TRBV9 and TRBJ1-6, the complete variable domain reads DSGVTQTPKHLITATGQRVTLRCSPRSGDLSVYWYQQSLDQGLQFLIQYYNGEERAKGNILERFSAQQFPDLHSELNLSSLELGDSALYFCASSGRSSVSPLHFGNGTRLTVT.

The genes are TRBV28 and TRBJ1-6; TRBD1 agrees at 8 bases. The germline gives CDR1 MDHEN, CDR2 SYDVKM. This CDR3 spans 14 amino acids. With V trimmed by 7 bases and J by 9 bases, 8 bases remained unmatched. As DNA, the CDR3 is TGTGCCAGCAAGTTCAGGGGGCCGGGTTCACCCCTCCACTTT. Protein product: CASKFRGPGSPLHF.

This chain uses TRBV6-4 with TRBJ1-2, with D uncertain. Trimming shortened V by 6 bases and J by 8 bases, and 13 bases separated the two germline ends. The CDR3 spans 12 residues. Germline V lookup: CDR1 MRHNA, CDR2 SNTAGT. CDR3 coding DNA: TGTGCCAGCAGGCGGGCCAACGGAGGCTACACCTTC. Translated: CASRRANGGYTF.

This clone counts as medium-sized (0.01 to 0.1%). This chain links TRBV5-1 with TRBJ2-5; D remains ambiguous. The CDR3 extends over 16 amino acids. V was pared by 7 bases and J by 10 bases, with 29 bases between. The germline V gene has CDR1 SGHRS and CDR2 YFSETQ. For the CDR3, the DNA is TGCGCCAGCCCTCGAACCGGAAAAATGCCCCCTTGGGGCCAGTACTTC. Translated: CASPRTGKMPPWGQYF. Full variable domain (outside the CDR3, taken from reference TRBV5-1 and TRBJ2-5): KAGVTQTPRYLIKTRGQQVTLSCSPISGHRSVSWYQQTPGQGLQFLFEYFSETQRNKGNFPGRFSGRQFSNSRSEMNVSTLELGDSALYLCASPRTGKMPPWGQYFGPGTRLLVL.

The chain carries TRBV9 and TRBJ1-6, with a tentative D call TRBD1 (6 bases). The CDR3 covers 15 residues. In germline, CDR1 is SGDLS, CDR2 YYNGEE. V was trimmed by 0 bases and J by 9 bases, leaving 13 bases between them. The CDR3 DNA reads TGTGCCAGCAGCGTAGATACGGGGGCGCTTTCACCCCTCCACTTT. It codes for CASSVDTGALSPLHF.

The rearrangement links TRBV14 to TRBJ2-7, with D perhaps TRBD2 (5 bases). Germline CDR1 reads SGHDN; CDR2 reads FVKESK. This CDR3 has 13 residues. V was trimmed by 4 bases and J by 3 bases, leaving 10 bases between them. This CDR3 is CASSPGVDYEQYF. CDR3 coding DNA: TGTGCCAGCAGCCCCGGGGTGGACTACGAGCAGTACTTC.

The chain recombines TRBV4-2 with TRBJ2-7, with a weak D call TRBD2 (6 bases). V gave up 3 bases and J gave up 0 bases, with 15 bases separating them. Germline CDR1 LGHNA, CDR2 YNFKEQ. The CDR3 covers 16 residues. The CDR3 sequence: CASSQELTSSSYEQYF. The CDR3 DNA reads TGTGCCAGCAGCCAGGAATTGACTAGTTCCTCCTACGAGCAGTACTTC.

This chain joins TRBV5-1 and TRBJ1-1, with a tentative D call TRBD1 (5 bases). V was trimmed by 2 bases and J by 6 bases, leaving 11 bases between them. This CDR3 comprises 13 residues. CDR1 is SGHRS and CDR2 is YFSETQ in the germline V gene. The CDR3: CASSFGRVPEAFF. The DNA of the CDR3 is TGCGCCAGCAGCTTCGGCAGGGTCCCTGAAGCTTTCTTT.

This clone was picked up a small number of times. This sequence joins TRBV19 and TRBJ1-1, with D uncertain. This CDR3 is built from 18 residues. Per germline, CDR1 LNHDA and CDR2 SQIVND (reference sequence). Trimming removed 5 bases from V and 3 bases from J, with 25 bases in between. The CDR3 loop is CASSPPRAGFGVDTEAFF. The CDR3 DNA is TGTGCCAGTAGTCCCCCCCGGGCGGGGTTCGGGGTAGACACTGAAGCTTTCTTT.

This clone occurred a few times. This chain links TRBV30 with TRBJ2-5; 8 nucleotides line up with TRBD1. V lost 2 bases and J lost 5; bases outside the gene matches: 10. The CDR3 sequence is 15 residues long. Germline lookup yields CDR1 GTSNPN and CDR2 SVGIG (reference sequence). CDR3 residues: CAWSSDRGEEETQYF. CDR3 nucleotide sequence: TGTGCCTGGAGTTCCGACAGGGGCGAGGAGGAGACCCAGTACTTC.

This clone was counted once. The V call is TRBV11-2, the J call TRBJ2-3; D is ambiguous. The germline V gene encodes CDR1 SGHAT and CDR2 FQNNGV. The length of the CDR3 is 15 residues. V lost 3 bases to trimming and J lost 4 bases, with 14 bases between them. The CDR3 bases are TGTGCCAGCAGCTTCGCCGGTTCGGGTGCAGATACGCAGTATTTT. Encoded protein: CASSFAGSGADTQYF.

The J gene is TRBJ1-3, the V gene TRBV6-5; D is perhaps TRBD1 (6 bases). Germline-derived CDR1 and CDR2 are MNHEY and SVGAGI. The V end lost 6 bases, the J end lost 4 bases, and 16 bases lay between the germline ends. The CDR3 consists of 15 residues. In nucleotides, the CDR3 is TGTGCCAGCAGAAACCCCGGGCAGGGGGGAAACACCATATATTTT. Amino acid sequence: CASRNPGQGGNTIYF.

CDR3 bases: TGCGCCAGCAGCCAACGGACGGGTTCCTACGAGCAGTACTTC. Its protein is CASSQRTGSYEQYF. The V and J genes are TRBV5-1 and TRBJ2-7; D call uncertain. Germline V gene lookup returns CDR1 SGHRS and CDR2 YFSETQ. Trimming shortened V by 4 bases and J by 1 base, and 12 bases separated the two germline ends. The CDR3 is 14 amino acids.

This sequence joins TRBV9 and TRBJ2-3; the match to TRBD2 covers 7 bases. V dropped 4 bases and J dropped 1; count of bases not matched to a gene: 6. This CDR3 comprises 15 residues. Germline CDR1 reads SGDLS; CDR2 reads YYNGEE. The CDR3 protein is CASSPSAGGTDTQYF. The CDR3 bases are TGTGCCAGCAGCCCGTCCGCGGGGGGCACAGATACGCAGTATTTT.

The CDR3 reads CASLGQGAAYGYTF. The CDR3 DNA reads TGTGCCAGTCTCGGACAGGGGGCTGCCTATGGCTACACCTTC. V usage is TRBV2 and J usage is TRBJ1-2; 11 bases fit TRBD1. The germline V gene has CDR1 SNHLY and CDR2 FYNNEI. V was clipped by 9 bases and J by 4 bases; unmatched bases: 7. The CDR3 spans 14 residues.

This clone has just a few counts. The chain joins TRBV2 to TRBJ1-1; unclear D gene. Trimming pared 8 bases from V and 4 bases from J, leaving 17 bases between. The CDR3 runs to 14 residues. The germline V gene encodes CDR1 SNHLY and CDR2 FYNNEI. This chain's CDR3 is CASHDLGSSTEAFF. The DNA for the CDR3 is TGTGCCAGCCACGACCTAGGATCCAGCACTGAAGCTTTCTTT.

The rearrangement links TRBV5-4 to TRBJ2-3; no clear D. Looked up from germline, CDR1 is SGHNT and CDR2 is YYREEE (reference sequence). There are 14 residues in the CDR3. With 0 bases removed from V and 3 bases from J, the gap between germline ends came to 8 bases. The CDR3 here is CASSLGGRTDTQYF. The DNA for the CDR3 is TGTGCCAGCAGCTTGGGTGGCAGGACAGATACGCAGTATTTT.

This clone is medium-sized within its sample. V gene TRBV29-1 combines with J gene TRBJ1-3; the match to TRBD1 covers 9 bases. Per the germline V gene, CDR1 is SQVTM and CDR2 is ANQGSEA. Trimming took 7 bases from V and 0 from J; bases not matched to a gene: 13. CDR3 length equals 17 residues. The CDR3 region is CSARDRDFAGSGNTIYF. The CDR3 DNA reads as TGCAGCGCCCGGGACAGGGACTTTGCGGGCTCTGGAAACACCATATATTTT.

The chain carries TRBV7-2 and TRBJ2-7, with 7 nucleotides matching TRBD1. Germline loops: CDR1 SGHTA, CDR2 FQGNSA. The V gene end was trimmed by 1 base and the J gene end by 6 bases; junction bases not matched to a gene: 3. The CDR3 length is 13 residues. The CDR3 protein is CASSLVPGGEQYF. The CDR3 DNA follows: TGTGCCAGCAGCTTAGTGCCAGGGGGCGAGCAGTACTTC.

This chain links TRBV4-1 with TRBJ2-2, with a possible D match to TRBD2 (7 bases). The CDR3 is 18 amino acids. Germline CDR1 reads MGHRA; CDR2 reads YSYEKL. Between the trimmed V and J ends, which lost 0 bases and 4 bases, there was a span of 18 bases. CDR3 in amino acids: CASSQDPPRGPGTGELFF. The CDR3, as DNA: TGCGCCAGCAGCCAAGACCCCCCGCGGGGGCCGGGCACCGGGGAGCTGTTTTTT.

V gene TRBV25-1 combines with J gene TRBJ1-2; no reliable D call. V was cut by 1 base and J by 4 bases, with 13 bases left in between. This CDR3 contains 15 residues. Germline V CDR1 and CDR2: MGHDK, SYGVNS. The DNA for the CDR3 is TGTGCCAGCAGTGAATTTTCGCTGAAGGGCTATGGCTACACCTTC. Encoded protein: CASSEFSLKGYGYTF.

The J gene is TRBJ2-3, the V gene TRBV9; 12 bases are a match to TRBD2. This CDR3 has 15 amino acids. Germline V gene data show CDR1 as SGDLS and CDR2 as YYNGEE. The V gene end was trimmed by 2 bases and the J gene end by 4 bases; junction bases not matched to a gene: 2. CDR3 amino acids: CASSVSSGGADTQYF. DNA of the CDR3: TGTGCCAGCAGCGTCTCTAGCGGGGGGGCAGATACGCAGTATTTT.

This clone was observed once. V gene TRBV5-4 combines with J gene TRBJ1-3, with 8 bases matching TRBD1. J lost 6 bases, V lost 4 bases, and 6 bases had no gene match. The CDR3 consists of 14 residues. Germline assignment: CDR1 SGHNT and CDR2 YYREEE (reference sequence). CDR3 DNA: TGTGCCAGCAGCCGCGGACAGGGTGTAAACACCATATATTTT. It yields the protein CASSRGQGVNTIYF.